Given below is one T cell receptor (beta chain) in context. Its antigen is not known. This entry is derived from a study of Ad26.COV2.S vaccination and SARS-CoV-2 variants. The data were produced by immunoSEQ multiplex PCR, yet TCRdb's version contains in-frame clones alone and is incomplete. The data contain 500,000 or so clones, roughly nine tenths of them singletons. This CDR3 is built from 20 residues. V dropped 10 bases and J dropped 8 bases, with 41 bases sitting between them. The V gene's germline CDR1 is LNHDA and CDR2 SQIVND (reference sequence). Study-level results: Quantification of TCR breadth and depth may have yielded underestimates of total T cell responses.

Treatment specified: 15 to 20 received Ad26.COV2.S at low or high dose, single or two shots; several received placebo; per-sample allocation not given. All samples were drawn on day 63, counting from the first vaccine or placebo injection. The source is a person between 18 and 65 years old who received the Ad26.COV2.S COVID-19 vaccine or a placebo. Sequenced here: peripheral blood, sampled in a trial of Ad26.COV2.S vaccine versus placebo. V usage is TRBV19 and J usage is TRBJ1-2; D is unclear. In nucleotides, the CDR3 is TGTGCCACCCAAATCGGGAACCTTATACCACGCCCTATCCCTAATGTAGGCTACACCTTC. It is translated as CATQIGNLIPRPIPNVGYTF.